Listed below are T cell receptor beta chains from one sample, sequenced in a study of response to subunit inactivated influenza vaccine. In TCRdb, the RT-PCR reads were re-called with MiXCR into one record per CDR3 protein. The sample has about half a million distinct CDR3 sequences, roughly 23% seen once. This material consisted of CD4+ T cells sorted from PBMCs, taken 5 to 6 days after vaccination. These receptor sequences come from a man between 50 and 59 years old who received an inactivated influenza vaccine. CDR3s leave out the opening cysteine and the closing phenylalanine or tryptophan.

V,J,CDR3
TRBV3-1,TRBJ1-1,ASSPAHGGTTEAF
TRBV18,TRBJ2-7,ASSPAGSPGEQY
TRBV5-1,TRBJ2-7,ASSPGLARYEQY
TRBV7-3,TRBJ2-5,ASSLDRQETQY
TRBV6-1,TRBJ2-4,ASRRTGKNIQY
TRBV14,TRBJ2-7,ASSPRTGNPYEQY
TRBV6-2/TRBV6-3,TRBJ2-6,ASRDGSSGANVLT
TRBV20-1,TRBJ2-1,SGGDWGTNEQF
TRBV10-3,TRBJ2-6,AISDRTSGANVLT
TRBV20-1,TRBJ2-7,SARYRGGEQY
TRBV9,TRBJ2-7,ASSVVPTSGRDEQY
TRBV28,TRBJ1-6,ASSRVIRGGSFNSPLH
TRBV28,TRBJ2-3,ASSLSLGRGTDTQY
TRBV3-1,TRBJ2-7,ASSLRDTHHEQY
TRBV12-3/TRBV12-4,TRBJ2-1,ASSFLDEQF
TRBV5-1,TRBJ1-1,ASSLGQGIGTEAF
TRBV12-3/TRBV12-4,TRBJ1-2,ASSLGRPPGYT
TRBV12-3/TRBV12-4,TRBJ1-6,ASSLGGVEGSPLH
TRBV20-1,TRBJ2-5,SARRLTLQETQY
TRBV7-2,TRBJ2-1,ASSLVQLAGGPNEQF
TRBV28,TRBJ2-6,ASSSQSTSGANVLT
TRBV20-1,TRBJ2-3,SARVPLATDTQY
TRBV5-1,TRBJ2-7,ASKNGQEISYEQY
TRBV5-1,TRBJ2-3,ASSLSDQRPDTQY
TRBV20-1,TRBJ2-3,SARDFLSLGPDTQY
TRBV29-1,TRBJ2-5,SVGTGSRETQY
TRBV6-5,TRBJ2-3,ASSYFGTPDTQY
TRBV5-1,TRBJ2-1,ASSQEPLAGGYNEQF
TRBV5-6,TRBJ2-1,ASSFMRISGRGNEQF
TRBV12-3/TRBV12-4,TRBJ2-1,ASSSDRVEF
TRBV18,TRBJ2-1,ASSPPVGTGGNEQF
TRBV5-1,TRBJ2-3,ASSEQGAFDTQY
TRBV6-1,TRBJ2-7,ASSVGPLDGAYEQY
TRBV7-3,TRBJ2-4,ASSLTWGHPQGPGIQY
TRBV6-2/TRBV6-3,TRBJ1-1,ASRVGGRLAEAF
TRBV10-3,TRBJ2-7,AISEPKEEQY
TRBV4-3,TRBJ1-4,ASSLRQGTNEKLF
TRBV6-5,TRBJ2-2,ASSYLGLAGNTGELF
TRBV20-1,TRBJ2-1,SAPSSGSLRYNEQF
TRBV7-8,TRBJ1-1,ASSLDHNTEAF
TRBV11-2,TRBJ2-2,ASSRGGRTTGELF
TRBV12-3/TRBV12-4,TRBJ1-2,ASSSFGTLGYT
TRBV11-2,TRBJ2-1,ASSWKAGGSYNEQF
TRBV20-1,TRBJ2-2,SARDLGTRRTGELF
TRBV7-2,TRBJ1-2,ASSLVGGRSYGYT
TRBV20-1,TRBJ1-1,SAASGTNTEAF